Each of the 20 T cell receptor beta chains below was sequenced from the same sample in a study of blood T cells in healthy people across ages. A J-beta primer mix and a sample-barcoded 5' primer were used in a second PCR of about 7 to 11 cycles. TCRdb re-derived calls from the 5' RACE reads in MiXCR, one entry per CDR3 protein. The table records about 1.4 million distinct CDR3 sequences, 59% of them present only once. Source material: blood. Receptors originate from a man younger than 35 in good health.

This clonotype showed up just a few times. Written as DNA, the CDR3 is TGCGCCAGCAGCTTGGTTCCACAAGCAGATACGCAGTATTTT. Translated, it gives CASSLVPQADTQYF. The chain couples TRBV5-1 to TRBJ2-3; D not certain. CDR1 and CDR2 (germline): SGHRS, YFSETQ. Deletions cut 0 bases from V and 4 bases from J, with 9 bases between. The CDR3 runs 14 residues.

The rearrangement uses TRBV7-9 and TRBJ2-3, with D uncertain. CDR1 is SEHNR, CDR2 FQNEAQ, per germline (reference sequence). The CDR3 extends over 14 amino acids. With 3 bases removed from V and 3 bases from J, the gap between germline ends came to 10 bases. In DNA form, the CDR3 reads TGTGCCAGCAGCTTCGTCCAACAGACAGATACGCAGTATTTT. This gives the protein CASSFVQQTDTQYF.

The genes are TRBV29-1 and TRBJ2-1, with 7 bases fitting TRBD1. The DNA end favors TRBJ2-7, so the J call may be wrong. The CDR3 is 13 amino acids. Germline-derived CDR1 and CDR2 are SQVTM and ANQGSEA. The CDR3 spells CSVGFTGANEQYF. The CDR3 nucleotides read TGCAGCGTTGGATTTACAGGGGCCAATGAGCAGTACTTC.

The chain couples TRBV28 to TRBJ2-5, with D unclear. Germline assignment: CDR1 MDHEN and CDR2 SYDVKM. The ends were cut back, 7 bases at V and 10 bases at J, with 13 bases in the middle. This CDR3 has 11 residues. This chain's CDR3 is CASNDAIIQYF. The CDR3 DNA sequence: TGTGCCAGCAACGATGCGATTATCCAGTACTTC.

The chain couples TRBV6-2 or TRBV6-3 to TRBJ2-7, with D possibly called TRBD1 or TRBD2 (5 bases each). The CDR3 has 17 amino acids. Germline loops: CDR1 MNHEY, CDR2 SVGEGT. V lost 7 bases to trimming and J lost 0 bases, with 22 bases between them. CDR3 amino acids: CASTSEGRFADSYEQYF. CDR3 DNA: TGTGCCAGCACGTCCGAGGGACGGTTTGCGGACTCCTACGAGCAGTACTTC.

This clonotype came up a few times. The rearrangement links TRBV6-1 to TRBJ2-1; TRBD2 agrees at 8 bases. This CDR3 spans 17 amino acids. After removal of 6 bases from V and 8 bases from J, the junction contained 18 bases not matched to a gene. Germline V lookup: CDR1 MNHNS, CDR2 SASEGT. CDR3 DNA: TGTGCCAGCAGCCCCGAGGGAATAGCGGGGATAGATGATGAGCAGTTCTTC. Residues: CASSPEGIAGIDDEQFF.

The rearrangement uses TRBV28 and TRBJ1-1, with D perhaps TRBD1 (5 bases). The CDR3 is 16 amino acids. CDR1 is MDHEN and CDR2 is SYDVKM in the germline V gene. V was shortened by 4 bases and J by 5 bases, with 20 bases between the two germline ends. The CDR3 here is CASSSNIAGYGTEAFF. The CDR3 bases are TGTGCCAGCAGTTCAAACATAGCAGGGTATGGAACTGAAGCTTTCTTT.

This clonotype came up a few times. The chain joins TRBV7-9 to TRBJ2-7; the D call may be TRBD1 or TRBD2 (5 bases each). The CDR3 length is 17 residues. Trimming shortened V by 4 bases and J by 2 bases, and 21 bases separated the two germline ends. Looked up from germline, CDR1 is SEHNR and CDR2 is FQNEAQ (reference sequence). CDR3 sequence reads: CASSSPGLRRTTYEQYF. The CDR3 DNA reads TGTGCCAGCAGCTCCCCGGGGCTCCGAAGAACGACCTACGAGCAGTACTTC.

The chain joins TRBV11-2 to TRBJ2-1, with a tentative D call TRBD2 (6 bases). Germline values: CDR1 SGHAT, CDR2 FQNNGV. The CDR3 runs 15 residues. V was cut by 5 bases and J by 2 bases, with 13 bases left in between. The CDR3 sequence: CASSTAGTAYNEQFF. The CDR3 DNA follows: TGTGCCAGCAGCACGGCCGGGACTGCCTACAATGAGCAGTTCTTC.

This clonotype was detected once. This CDR3 reads CASSLVFQGAPTNEQFF. CDR3 bases: TGCGCCAGCAGCTTGGTTTTTCAGGGTGCCCCTACCAATGAGCAGTTCTTC. The chain couples TRBV5-1 to TRBJ2-1; D is possibly TRBD1 (5 bases). The length of the CDR3 is 17 residues. V was clipped by 0 bases and J by 6 bases, with 19 bases between them. CDR1 is SGHRS and CDR2 is YFSETQ in the germline V gene.

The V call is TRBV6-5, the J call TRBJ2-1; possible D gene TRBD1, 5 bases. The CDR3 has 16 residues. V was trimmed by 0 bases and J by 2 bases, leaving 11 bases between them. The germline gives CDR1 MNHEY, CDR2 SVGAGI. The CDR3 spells CASSYSRQGPYNEQFF. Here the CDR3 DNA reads TGTGCCAGCAGTTACTCGCGGCAGGGTCCCTACAATGAGCAGTTCTTC.

CDR3 DNA: TGTGCCAGCAGTACCCAGAGAGGGGGGGATGAGCAGTTCTTC. It encodes CASSTQRGGDEQFF. The chain employs TRBV7-9 and TRBJ2-1; D may be TRBD2 (7 bases). This CDR3 comprises 14 residues. The germline V gene encodes CDR1 SEHNR and CDR2 FQNEAQ (reference sequence). V lost 6 bases and J 8 bases, leaving 17 bases between the germline ends. The full variable domain, completed using reference TRBV7-9 and TRBJ2-1, is DTGVSQNPRHKITKRGQNVTFRCDPISEHNRLYWYRQTLGQGPEFLTYFQNEAQLEKSRLLSDRFSAERPKGSFSTLEIQRTEQGDSAMYLCASSTQRGGDEQFFGPGTRLTVL.

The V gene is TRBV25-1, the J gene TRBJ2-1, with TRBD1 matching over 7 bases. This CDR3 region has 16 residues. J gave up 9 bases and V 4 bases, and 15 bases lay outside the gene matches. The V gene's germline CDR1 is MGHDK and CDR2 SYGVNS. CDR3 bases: TGTGCCAGCAGTGCGCCGAGGGCAGGGGGTTTTGGTGAGCAGTTCTTC. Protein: CASSAPRAGGFGEQFF.

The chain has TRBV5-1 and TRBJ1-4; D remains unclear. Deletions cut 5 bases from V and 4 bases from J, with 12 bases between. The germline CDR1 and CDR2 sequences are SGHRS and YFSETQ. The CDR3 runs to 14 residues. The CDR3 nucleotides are TGCGCCAGCAGTGAGGGCCGTTTTAATGAAAAACTGTTTTTT. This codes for CASSEGRFNEKLFF.

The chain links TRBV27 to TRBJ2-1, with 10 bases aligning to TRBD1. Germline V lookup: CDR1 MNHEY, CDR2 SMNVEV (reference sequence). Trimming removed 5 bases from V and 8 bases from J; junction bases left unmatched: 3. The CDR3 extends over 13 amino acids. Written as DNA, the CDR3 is TGTGCCAGCAGTCGGACAGGGGGGGATGAGCAGTTCTTC. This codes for CASSRTGGDEQFF.

CDR3 sequence (DNA): TGCGCCAGCAGCTTGGCCCAGACAGGGGACGTGGATGGCTACACCTTC. Protein product: CASSLAQTGDVDGYTF. V usage is TRBV5-1 and J usage is TRBJ1-2; 8 nucleotides agree with TRBD1. The length of the CDR3 is 16 residues. V lost 0 bases to trimming and J lost 6 bases; unmatched junction nucleotides: 10. Germline V gene data show CDR1 as SGHRS and CDR2 as YFSETQ.

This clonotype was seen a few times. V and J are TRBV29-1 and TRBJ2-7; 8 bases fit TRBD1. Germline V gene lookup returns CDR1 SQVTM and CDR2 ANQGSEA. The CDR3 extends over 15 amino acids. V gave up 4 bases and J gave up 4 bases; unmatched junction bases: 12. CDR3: CSVGGDDRGKYEQYF. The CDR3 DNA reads TGCAGCGTTGGAGGGGATGACAGGGGCAAGTACGAGCAGTACTTC.

The CDR3 reads CSARDIREGLEQYF. The CDR3 nucleotides read TGCAGTGCTAGAGATATACGGGAGGGCCTCGAGCAGTACTTC. This rearrangement joins TRBV20-1 to TRBJ2-7, with 8 bases identical to TRBD2. Germline lookup yields CDR1 DFQATT and CDR2 SNEGSKA (reference sequence). The V segment lost 0 bases and the J segment 6 bases; nucleotides outside the gene matches: 7. CDR3 length: 14 residues.

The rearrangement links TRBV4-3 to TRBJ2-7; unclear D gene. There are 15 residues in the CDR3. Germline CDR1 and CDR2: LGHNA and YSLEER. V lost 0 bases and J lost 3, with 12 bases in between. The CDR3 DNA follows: TGCGCCAGCAGCCAAGATCGGACCGAATTCTACGAGCAGTACTTC. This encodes CASSQDRTEFYEQYF.

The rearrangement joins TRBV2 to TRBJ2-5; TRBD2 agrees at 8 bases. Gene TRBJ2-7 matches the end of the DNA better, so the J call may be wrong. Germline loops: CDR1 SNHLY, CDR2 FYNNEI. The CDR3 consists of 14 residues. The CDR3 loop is CAITETGGQYEQYF. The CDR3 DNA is TGTGCCATCACCGAGACGGGGGGGCAGTACGAGCAGTACTTC.